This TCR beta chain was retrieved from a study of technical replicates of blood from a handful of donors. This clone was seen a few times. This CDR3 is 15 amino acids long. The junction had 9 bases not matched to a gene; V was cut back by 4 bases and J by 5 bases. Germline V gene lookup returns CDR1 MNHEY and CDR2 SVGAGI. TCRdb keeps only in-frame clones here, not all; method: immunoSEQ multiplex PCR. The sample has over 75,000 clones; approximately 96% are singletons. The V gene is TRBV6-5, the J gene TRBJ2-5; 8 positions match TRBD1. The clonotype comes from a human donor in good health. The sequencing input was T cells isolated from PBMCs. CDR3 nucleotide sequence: TGTGCCAGCAGTTCCCAAGCAACAGGGGGGGAGACCCAGTACTTC. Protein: CASSSQATGGETQYF.